This T cell receptor beta chain originates from a study of OX40 agonist ivuxolimab in advanced cancers. Looking at the study overall: Hepatocellular carcinoma, melanoma, renal cell or head and neck cancer was diagnosed in the dose-escalation patients. Mean age 60 years, range about 23 to 85; 82.7% male. Study-wide points: Relatively little clonal expansion, among the lowest observed, appeared in partial responders at 0.1-3.0 mg/kg. Low normalized T-cell clonal expansion also characterized some of the nonresponders.

Clones were sequenced by immunoSEQ multiplex PCR, and TCRdb holds only the in-frame ones, with some missing. This table has 86,000 or so clones, around 91% appearing once. The germline gives CDR1 SGHRS, CDR2 YFSETQ. This CDR3 contains 15 residues. Trimming cost V 0 bases and J 7 bases, with 11 bases left between them. Turning to this clone: Its specificity is not known.

The rearrangement uses TRBV5-1 and TRBJ1-6; unclear D gene. Here the sequenced sample was CD4+ or CD8+ T cells sorted from blood, taken in a trial of the OX40 agonist ivuxolimab. The receptor was isolated from an adult with an advanced solid tumor such as melanoma, head and neck, liver or kidney cancer. This CDR3 reads CASSLASGGNSPLHF. As DNA, the CDR3 is TGCGCCAGCAGCTTGGCTTCGGGAGGGAATTCACCCCTCCACTTT.